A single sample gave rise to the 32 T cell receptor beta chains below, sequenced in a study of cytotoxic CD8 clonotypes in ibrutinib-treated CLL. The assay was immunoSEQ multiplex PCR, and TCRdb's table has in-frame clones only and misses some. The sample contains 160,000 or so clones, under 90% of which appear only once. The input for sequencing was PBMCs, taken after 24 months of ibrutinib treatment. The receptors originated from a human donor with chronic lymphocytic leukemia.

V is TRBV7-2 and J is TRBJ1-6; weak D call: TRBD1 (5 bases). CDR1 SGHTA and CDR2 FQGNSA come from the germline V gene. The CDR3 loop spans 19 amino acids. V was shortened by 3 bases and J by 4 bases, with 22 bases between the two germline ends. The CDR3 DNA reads TGTGCCAGCAGCTTTTGGTCGTCTGGGGGAAGGATTTATAATTCACCCCTCCACTTT. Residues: CASSFWSSGGRIYNSPLHF.

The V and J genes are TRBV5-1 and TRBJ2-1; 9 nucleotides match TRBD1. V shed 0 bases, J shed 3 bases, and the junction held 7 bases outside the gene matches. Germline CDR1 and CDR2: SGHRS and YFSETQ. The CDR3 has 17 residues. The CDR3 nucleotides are TGCGCCAGCAGCTTGGCCGTCGGACAGGGGAGCTACAATGAGCAGTTCTTC. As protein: CASSLAVGQGSYNEQFF.

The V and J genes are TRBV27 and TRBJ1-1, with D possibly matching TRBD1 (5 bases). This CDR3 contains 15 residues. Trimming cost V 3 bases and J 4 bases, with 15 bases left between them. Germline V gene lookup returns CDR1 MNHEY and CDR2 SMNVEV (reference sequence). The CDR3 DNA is TGTGCCAGCAGTTTGGCAGGAGCAGGGACCACTGAAGCTTTCTTT. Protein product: CASSLAGAGTTEAFF.

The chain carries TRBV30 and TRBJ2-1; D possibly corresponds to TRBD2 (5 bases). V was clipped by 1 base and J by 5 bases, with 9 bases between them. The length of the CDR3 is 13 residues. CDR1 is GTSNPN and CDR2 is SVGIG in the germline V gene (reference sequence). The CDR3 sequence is CAWSGGFHNEQFF. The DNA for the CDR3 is TGTGCCTGGAGTGGAGGGTTCCACAATGAGCAGTTCTTC.

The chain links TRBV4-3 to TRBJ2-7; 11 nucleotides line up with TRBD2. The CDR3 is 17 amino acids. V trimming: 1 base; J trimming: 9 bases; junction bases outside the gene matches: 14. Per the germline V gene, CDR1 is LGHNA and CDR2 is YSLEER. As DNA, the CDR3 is TGCGCCAGCAGCCAAGGACCGTTGGGTACTAGCGGGAGTATGCAGTACTTC. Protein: CASSQGPLGTSGSMQYF.

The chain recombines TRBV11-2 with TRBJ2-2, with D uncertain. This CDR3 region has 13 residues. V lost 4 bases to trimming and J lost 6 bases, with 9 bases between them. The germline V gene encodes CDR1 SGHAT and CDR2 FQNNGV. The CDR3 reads CASSSEIPGELFF. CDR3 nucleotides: TGTGCCAGCAGCTCGGAGATCCCCGGGGAGCTGTTTTTT. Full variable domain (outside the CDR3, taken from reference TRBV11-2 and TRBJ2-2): EAGVAQSPRYKIIEKRQSVAFWCNPISGHATLYWYQQILGQGPKLLIQFQNNGVVDDSQLPKDRFSAERLKGVDSTLKIQPAKLEDSAVYLCASSSEIPGELFFGEGSRLTVL.

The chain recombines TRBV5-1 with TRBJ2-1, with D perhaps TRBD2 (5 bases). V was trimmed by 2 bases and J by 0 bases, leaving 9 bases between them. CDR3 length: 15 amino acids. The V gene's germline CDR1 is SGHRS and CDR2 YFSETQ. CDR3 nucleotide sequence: TGCGCCAGCAGCTTTAACAGCGGCTCCTACAATGAGCAGTTCTTC. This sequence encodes CASSFNSGSYNEQFF.

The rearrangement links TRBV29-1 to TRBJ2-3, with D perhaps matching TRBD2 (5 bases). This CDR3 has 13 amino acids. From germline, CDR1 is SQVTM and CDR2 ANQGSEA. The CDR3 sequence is CTPLGEGEGTQYF. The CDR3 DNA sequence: TGCACCCCCTTGGGTGAGGGAGAGGGCACGCAGTATTTT.

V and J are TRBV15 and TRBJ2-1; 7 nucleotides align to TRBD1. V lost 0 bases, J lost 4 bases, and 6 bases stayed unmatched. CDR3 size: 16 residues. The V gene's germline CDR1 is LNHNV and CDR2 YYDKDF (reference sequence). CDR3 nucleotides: TGTGCCACCAGCAGAGACCGGGACAGACTTTACAATGAGCAGTTCTTC. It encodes CATSRDRDRLYNEQFF.

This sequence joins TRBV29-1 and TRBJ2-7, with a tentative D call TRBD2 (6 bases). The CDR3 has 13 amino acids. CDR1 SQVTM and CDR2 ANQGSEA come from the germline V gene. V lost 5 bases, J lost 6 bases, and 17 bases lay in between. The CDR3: CSVTWGVPLEQYF. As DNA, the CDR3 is TGCAGCGTTACATGGGGGGTTCCCCTCGAGCAGTACTTC.

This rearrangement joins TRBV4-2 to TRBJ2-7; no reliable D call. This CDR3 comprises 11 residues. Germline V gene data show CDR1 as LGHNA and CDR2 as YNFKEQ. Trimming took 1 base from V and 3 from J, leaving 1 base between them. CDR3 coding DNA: TGTGCCAGCAGCCAAGTCTACGAGCAGTACTTC. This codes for CASSQVYEQYF.

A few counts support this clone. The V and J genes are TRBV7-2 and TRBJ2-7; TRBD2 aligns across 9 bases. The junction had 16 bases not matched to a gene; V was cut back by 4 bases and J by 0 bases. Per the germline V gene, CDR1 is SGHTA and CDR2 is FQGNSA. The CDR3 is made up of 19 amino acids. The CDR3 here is CASSSPVRLADPNSYEQYF. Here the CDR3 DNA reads TGTGCCAGCAGCTCTCCGGTGAGACTAGCGGATCCAAACTCCTACGAGCAGTACTTC.

CDR3 amino acids: CASIGASSYNEQFF. DNA for the CDR3: TGTGCCAGCATTGGGGCATCCTCCTACAATGAGCAGTTCTTC. This rearrangement joins TRBV28 to TRBJ2-1; the D gene is possibly TRBD1 (5 bases). CDR3 length equals 14 residues. Germline-derived CDR1 and CDR2 are MDHEN and SYDVKM. V was trimmed by 7 bases and J by 0 bases, leaving 10 bases between them.

The CDR3 nucleotides are TGTGCCAGTACCCCGGGGGCCAGGCGCGTGAATTCACCCCTCCACTTT. Amino acid sequence: CASTPGARRVNSPLHF. The chain employs TRBV19 and TRBJ1-6, with D possibly being TRBD1 (6 bases). Per germline, CDR1 LNHDA and CDR2 SQIVND (reference sequence). CDR3 length: 16 amino acids. Trimming cost V 7 bases and J 7 bases, with 20 bases left between them.

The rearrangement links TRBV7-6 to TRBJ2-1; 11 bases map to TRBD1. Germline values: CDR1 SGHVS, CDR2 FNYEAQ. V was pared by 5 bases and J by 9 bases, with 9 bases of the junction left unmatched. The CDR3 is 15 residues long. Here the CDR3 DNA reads TGTGCCAGCAGCCTTGGGACAGGGGGGTATGGTGAGCAGTTCTTC. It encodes CASSLGTGGYGEQFF.

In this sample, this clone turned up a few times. The CDR3 DNA is TGTGCCAGTAGTAGTTTGGCAGGAGGCGATGAAAAACTGTTTTTT. It is translated as CASSSLAGGDEKLFF. The gene calls are TRBV19 and TRBJ1-4; D unresolved. The CDR3 is 15 residues long. Trimming removed 4 bases from V and 6 bases from J, with 15 bases in between. Per the germline V gene, CDR1 is LNHDA and CDR2 is SQIVND (reference sequence).

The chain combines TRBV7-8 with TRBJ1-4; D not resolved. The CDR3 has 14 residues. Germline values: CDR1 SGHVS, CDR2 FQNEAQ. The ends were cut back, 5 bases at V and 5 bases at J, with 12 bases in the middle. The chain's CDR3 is CASSPRRRNEKLFF. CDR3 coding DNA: TGTGCCAGCAGCCCCAGACGCCGGAATGAAAAACTGTTTTTT.

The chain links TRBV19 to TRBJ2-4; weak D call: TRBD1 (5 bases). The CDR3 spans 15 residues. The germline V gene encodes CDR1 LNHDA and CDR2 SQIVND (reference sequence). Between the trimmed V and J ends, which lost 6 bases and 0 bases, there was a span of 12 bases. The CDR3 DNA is TGTGCCAGTAGCATCCAAGGGGCAGCCAAAAACATTCAGTACTTC. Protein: CASSIQGAAKNIQYF. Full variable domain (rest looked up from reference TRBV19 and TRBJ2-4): DGGITQSPKYLFRKEGQNVTLSCEQNLNHDAMYWYRQDPGQGLRLIYYSQIVNDFQKGDIAEGYSVSREKKESFPLTVTSAQKNPTAFYLCASSIQGAAKNIQYFGAGTRLSVL.

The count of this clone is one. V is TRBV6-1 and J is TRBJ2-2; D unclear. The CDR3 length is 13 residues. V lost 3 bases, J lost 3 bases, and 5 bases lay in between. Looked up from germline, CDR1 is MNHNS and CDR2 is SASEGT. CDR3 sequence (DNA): TGTGCCAGCAGTGAGGACCACACCGGGGAGCTGTTTTTT. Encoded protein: CASSEDHTGELFF.

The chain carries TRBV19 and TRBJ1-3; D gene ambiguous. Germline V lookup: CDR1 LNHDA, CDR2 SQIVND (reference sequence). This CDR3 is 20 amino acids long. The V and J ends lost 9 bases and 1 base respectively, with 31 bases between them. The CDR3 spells CASVDYVGGRTLRSGNTIYF. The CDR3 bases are TGTGCCAGCGTAGACTACGTCGGAGGACGGACTCTGAGATCTGGAAACACCATATATTTT.

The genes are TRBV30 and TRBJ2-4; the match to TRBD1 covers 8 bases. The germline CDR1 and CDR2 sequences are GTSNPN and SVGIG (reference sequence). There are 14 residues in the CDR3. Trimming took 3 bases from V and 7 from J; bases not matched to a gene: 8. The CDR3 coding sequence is TGTGCCTGGAGCCTACCACGGACAGGGAACATTCAGTACTTC. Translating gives CAWSLPRTGNIQYF.

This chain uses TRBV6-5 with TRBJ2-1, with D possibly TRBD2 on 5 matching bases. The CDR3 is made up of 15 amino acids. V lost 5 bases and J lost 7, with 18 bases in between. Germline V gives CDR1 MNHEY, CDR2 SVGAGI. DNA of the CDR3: TGTGCCAGCAGTCCCCGGGGTAGGGTCGGGAATGAGCAGTTCTTC. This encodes CASSPRGRVGNEQFF.

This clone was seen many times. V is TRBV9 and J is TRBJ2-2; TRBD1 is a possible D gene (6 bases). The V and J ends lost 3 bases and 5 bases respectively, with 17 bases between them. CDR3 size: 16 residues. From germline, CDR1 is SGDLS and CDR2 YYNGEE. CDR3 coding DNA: TGTGCCAGCAGCGAGGGGGTGGCCTGGGGAACCGGGGAGCTGTTTTTT. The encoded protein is CASSEGVAWGTGELFF.

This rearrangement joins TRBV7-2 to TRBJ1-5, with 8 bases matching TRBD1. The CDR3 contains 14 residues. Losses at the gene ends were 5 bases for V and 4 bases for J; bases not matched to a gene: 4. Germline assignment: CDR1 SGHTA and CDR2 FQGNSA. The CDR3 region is CASSAQGGNQPQHF. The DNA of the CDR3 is TGTGCCAGCAGCGCACAGGGGGGGAATCAGCCCCAGCATTTT.

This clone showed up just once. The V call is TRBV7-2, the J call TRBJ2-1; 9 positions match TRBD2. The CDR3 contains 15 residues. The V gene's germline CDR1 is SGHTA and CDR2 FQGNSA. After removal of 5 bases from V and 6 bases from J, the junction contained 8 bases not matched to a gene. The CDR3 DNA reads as TGTGCCAGCAGCGCGACTAGCGGACTTTCCAATGAGCAGTTCTTC. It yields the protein CASSATSGLSNEQFF. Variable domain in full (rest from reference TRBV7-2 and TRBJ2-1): GAGVSQSPSNKVTEKGKDVELRCDPISGHTALYWYRQSLGQGLEFLIYFQGNSAPDKSGLPSDRFSAERTGGSVSTLTIQRTQQEDSAVYLCASSATSGLSNEQFFGPGTRLTVL.

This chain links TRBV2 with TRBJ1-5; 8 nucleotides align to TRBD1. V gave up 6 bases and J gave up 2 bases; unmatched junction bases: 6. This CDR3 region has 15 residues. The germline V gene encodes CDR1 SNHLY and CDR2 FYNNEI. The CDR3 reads CASRIDRGGNQPQHF. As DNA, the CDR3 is TGTGCCAGCAGGATCGACAGGGGCGGCAATCAGCCCCAGCATTTT.

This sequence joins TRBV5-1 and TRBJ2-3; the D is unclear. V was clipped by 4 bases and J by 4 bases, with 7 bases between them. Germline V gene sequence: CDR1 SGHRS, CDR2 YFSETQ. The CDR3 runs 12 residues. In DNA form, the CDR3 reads TGCGCCAGCAGCAGGGCTTCAGATACGCAGTATTTT. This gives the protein CASSRASDTQYF.

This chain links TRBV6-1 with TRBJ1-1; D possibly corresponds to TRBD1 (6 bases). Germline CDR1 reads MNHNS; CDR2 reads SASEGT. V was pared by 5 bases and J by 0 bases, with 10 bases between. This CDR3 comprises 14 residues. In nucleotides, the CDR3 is TGTGCCAGCAGTCGAGACAGGATGAACACTGAAGCTTTCTTT. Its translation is CASSRDRMNTEAFF.

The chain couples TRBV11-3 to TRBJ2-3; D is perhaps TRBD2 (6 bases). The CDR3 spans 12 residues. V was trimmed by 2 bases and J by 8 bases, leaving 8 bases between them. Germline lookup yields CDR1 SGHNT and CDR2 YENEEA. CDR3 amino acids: CASSLQGGTQYF. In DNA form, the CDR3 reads TGTGCCAGCAGCTTACAGGGAGGTACGCAGTATTTT.

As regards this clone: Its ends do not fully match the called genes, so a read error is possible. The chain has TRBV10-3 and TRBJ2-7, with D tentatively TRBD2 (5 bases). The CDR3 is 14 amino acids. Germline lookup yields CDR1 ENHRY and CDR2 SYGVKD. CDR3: CAVSADRGAYEQYF. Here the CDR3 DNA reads TGTGCCGTCAGTGCGGACCGGGGAGCCTACGAGCAGTACTTC.

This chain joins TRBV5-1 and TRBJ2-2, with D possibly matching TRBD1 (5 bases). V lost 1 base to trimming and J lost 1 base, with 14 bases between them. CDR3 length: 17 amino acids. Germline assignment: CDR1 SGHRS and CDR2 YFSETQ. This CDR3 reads CASSLTGAVGNTGELFF. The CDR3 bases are TGCGCCAGCAGCTTGACAGGAGCAGTAGGGAACACCGGGGAGCTGTTTTTT. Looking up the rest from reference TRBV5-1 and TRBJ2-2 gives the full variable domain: KAGVTQTPRYLIKTRGQQVTLSCSPISGHRSVSWYQQTPGQGLQFLFEYFSETQRNKGNFPGRFSGRQFSNSRSEMNVSTLELGDSALYLCASSLTGAVGNTGELFFGEGSRLTVL.

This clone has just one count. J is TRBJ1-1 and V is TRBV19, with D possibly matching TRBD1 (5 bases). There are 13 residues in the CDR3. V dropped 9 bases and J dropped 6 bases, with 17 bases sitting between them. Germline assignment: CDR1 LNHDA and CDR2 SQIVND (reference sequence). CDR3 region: CASSDSQIAEAFF. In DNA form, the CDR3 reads TGTGCCAGCTCAGACAGCCAAATTGCTGAAGCTTTCTTT. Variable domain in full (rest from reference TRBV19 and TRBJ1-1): DGGITQSPKYLFRKEGQNVTLSCEQNLNHDAMYWYRQDPGQGLRLIYYSQIVNDFQKGDIAEGYSVSREKKESFPLTVTSAQKNPTAFYLCASSDSQIAEAFFGQGTRLTVV.